This T cell receptor beta chain originates from a study of blood T cell repertoires in COVID-19. V lost 0 bases and J lost 6, with 20 bases in between. Germline V gene data show CDR1 as LGHDT and CDR2 as YNNKEL (reference sequence). The CDR3 totals 17 residues. Participants were placed into cohorts based on the clinical history they reported. Authors' data handling: Counts of nucleated cells, estimated from reference gene primer amplification, were obtained. Sequencing used immunoSEQ multiplex PCR; TCRdb keeps in-frame clones, though not all of them. V and J calls plus clone size are reproduced from that table; the DNA served to infer D and trimming. The sample holds around 290,000 clones, more than 70% seen once.

The rearrangement links TRBV3-1 (or the pseudogene TRBV3-2) to TRBJ2-5, with D perhaps TRBD2 (5 bases). The material sequenced was PBMCs or T cells enriched from blood (not recorded which). This receptor was taken from a woman between 55 and 75 years old in a cohort exposed to, infected with or recovered from COVID-19 (not recorded which). The CDR3 is CASSQEPPSTVAQTQYF. DNA of the CDR3: TGTGCCAGCAGCCAAGAGCCCCCTAGCACAGTGGCACAGACCCAGTACTTC.